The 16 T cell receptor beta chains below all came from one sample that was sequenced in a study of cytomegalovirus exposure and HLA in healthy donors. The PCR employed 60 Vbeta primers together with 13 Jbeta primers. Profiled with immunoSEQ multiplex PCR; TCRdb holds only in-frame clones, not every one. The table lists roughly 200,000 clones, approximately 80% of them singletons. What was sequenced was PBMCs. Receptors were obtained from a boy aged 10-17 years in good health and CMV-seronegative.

The CDR3 region is CASSISGSYNEQFF. As DNA, the CDR3 is TGTGCCAGTAGTATATCCGGCTCCTACAATGAGCAGTTCTTC. The chain employs TRBV19 and TRBJ2-1, with no clear D. Germline assignment: CDR1 LNHDA and CDR2 SQIVND (reference sequence). The ends were cut back, 2 bases at V and 0 bases at J, with 5 bases in the middle. The CDR3 length is 14 residues.

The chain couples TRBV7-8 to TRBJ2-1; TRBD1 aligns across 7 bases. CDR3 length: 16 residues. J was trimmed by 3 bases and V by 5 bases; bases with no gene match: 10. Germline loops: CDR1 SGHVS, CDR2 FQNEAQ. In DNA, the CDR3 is TGTGCCAGCAGCCCCGGCCGACAGGGCCGCTACAATGAGCAGTTCTTC. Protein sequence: CASSPGRQGRYNEQFF.

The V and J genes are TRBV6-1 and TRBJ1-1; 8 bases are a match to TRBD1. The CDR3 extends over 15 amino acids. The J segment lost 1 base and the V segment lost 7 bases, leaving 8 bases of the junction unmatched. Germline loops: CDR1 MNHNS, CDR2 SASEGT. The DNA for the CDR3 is TGTGCCAGCATCACTAGGGGGACAGGGAACACTGAAGCTTTCTTT. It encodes CASITRGTGNTEAFF.

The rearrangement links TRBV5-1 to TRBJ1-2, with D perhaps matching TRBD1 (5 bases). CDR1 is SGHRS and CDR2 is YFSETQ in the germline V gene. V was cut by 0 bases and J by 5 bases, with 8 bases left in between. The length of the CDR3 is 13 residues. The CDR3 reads CASSLGGRYGYTF. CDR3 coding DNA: TGCGCCAGCAGCTTGGGGGGCCGGTATGGCTACACCTTC.

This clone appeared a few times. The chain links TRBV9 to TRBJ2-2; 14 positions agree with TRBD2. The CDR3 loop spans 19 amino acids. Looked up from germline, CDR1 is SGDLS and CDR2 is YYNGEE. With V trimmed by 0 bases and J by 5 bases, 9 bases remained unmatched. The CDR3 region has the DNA TGTGCCAGCAGCGTAGGCATATCTGGACTAGCGGGAGGAACCGGGGAGCTGTTTTTT. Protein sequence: CASSVGISGLAGGTGELFF.

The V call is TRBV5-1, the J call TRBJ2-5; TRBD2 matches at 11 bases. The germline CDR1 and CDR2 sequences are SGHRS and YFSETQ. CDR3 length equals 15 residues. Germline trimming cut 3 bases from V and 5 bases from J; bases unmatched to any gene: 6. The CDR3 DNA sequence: TGCGCCAGCAGCTCCATGACTAGCGGGACGGAGACCCAGTACTTC. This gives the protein CASSSMTSGTETQYF. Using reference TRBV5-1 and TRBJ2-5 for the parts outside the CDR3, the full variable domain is KAGVTQTPRYLIKTRGQQVTLSCSPISGHRSVSWYQQTPGQGLQFLFEYFSETQRNKGNFPGRFSGRQFSNSRSEMNVSTLELGDSALYLCASSSMTSGTETQYFGPGTRLLVL.

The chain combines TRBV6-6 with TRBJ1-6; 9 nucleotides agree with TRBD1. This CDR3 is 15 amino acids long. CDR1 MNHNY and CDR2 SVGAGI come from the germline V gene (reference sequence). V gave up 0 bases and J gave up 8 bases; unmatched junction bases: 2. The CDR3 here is CASSYSGTGYSPLHF. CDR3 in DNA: TGTGCCAGCAGTTACTCGGGGACAGGGTATTCACCCCTCCACTTT.

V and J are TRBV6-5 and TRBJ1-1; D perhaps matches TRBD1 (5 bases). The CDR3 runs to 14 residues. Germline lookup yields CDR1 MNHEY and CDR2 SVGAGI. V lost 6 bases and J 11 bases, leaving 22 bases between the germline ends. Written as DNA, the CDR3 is TGTGCCAGCAGCCCCTTTACAGGTTCCCCCAAGGCTTTCTTT. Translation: CASSPFTGSPKAFF.

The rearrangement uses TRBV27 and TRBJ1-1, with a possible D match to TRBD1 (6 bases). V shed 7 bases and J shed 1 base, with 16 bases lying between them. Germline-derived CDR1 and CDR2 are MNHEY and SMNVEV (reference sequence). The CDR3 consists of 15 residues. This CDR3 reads CASNPGHPRNTEAFF. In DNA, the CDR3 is TGTGCCAGCAATCCGGGACACCCAAGGAACACTGAAGCTTTCTTT.

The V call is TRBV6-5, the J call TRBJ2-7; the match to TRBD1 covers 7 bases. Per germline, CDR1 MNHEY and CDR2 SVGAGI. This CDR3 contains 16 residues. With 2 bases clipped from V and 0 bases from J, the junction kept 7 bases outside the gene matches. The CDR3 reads CASSYDGQVSSYEQYF. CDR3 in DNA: TGTGCCAGCAGTTACGACGGACAGGTTAGCTCCTACGAGCAGTACTTC.

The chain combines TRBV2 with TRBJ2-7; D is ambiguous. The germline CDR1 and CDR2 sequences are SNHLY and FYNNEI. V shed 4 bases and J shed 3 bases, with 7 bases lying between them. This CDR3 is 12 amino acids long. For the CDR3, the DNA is TGTGCCAGCAGTGTTTTGCGCTACGAGCAGTACTTC. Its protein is CASSVLRYEQYF.

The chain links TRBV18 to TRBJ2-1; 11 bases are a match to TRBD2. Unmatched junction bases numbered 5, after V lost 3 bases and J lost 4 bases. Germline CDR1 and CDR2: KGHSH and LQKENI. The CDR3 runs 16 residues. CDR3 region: CASSPTGLAAYNEQFF. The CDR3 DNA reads TGTGCCAGCTCACCCACGGGACTAGCGGCTTACAATGAGCAGTTCTTC.

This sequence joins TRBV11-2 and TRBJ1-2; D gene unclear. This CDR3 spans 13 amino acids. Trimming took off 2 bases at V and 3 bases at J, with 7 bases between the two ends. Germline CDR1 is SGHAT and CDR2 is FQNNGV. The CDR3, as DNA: TGTGCCAGCAGCTTAAACCAGGACTATGGCTACACCTTC. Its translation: CASSLNQDYGYTF.

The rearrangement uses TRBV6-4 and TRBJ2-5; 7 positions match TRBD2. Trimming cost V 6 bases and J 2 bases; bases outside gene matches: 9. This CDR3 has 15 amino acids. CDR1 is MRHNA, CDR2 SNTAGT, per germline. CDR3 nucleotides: TGTGCCAGCAGCAAAACCAGCGGGGAGCAAGAGACCCAGTACTTC. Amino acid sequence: CASSKTSGEQETQYF.

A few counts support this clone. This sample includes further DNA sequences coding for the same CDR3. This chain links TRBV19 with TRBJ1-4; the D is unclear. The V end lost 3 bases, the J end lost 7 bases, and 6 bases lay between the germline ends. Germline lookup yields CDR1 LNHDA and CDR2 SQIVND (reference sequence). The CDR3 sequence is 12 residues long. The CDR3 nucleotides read TGTGCCAGTAGTATCCGGGGTGAAAAACTGTTTTTT. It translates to CASSIRGEKLFF.

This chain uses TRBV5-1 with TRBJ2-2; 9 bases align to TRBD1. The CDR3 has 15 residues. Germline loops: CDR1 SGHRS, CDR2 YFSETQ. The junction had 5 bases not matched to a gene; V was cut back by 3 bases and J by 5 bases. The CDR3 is CASSSGQGRTGELFF. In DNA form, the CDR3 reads TGCGCCAGCAGCTCGGGACAGGGTCGGACCGGGGAGCTGTTTTTT.